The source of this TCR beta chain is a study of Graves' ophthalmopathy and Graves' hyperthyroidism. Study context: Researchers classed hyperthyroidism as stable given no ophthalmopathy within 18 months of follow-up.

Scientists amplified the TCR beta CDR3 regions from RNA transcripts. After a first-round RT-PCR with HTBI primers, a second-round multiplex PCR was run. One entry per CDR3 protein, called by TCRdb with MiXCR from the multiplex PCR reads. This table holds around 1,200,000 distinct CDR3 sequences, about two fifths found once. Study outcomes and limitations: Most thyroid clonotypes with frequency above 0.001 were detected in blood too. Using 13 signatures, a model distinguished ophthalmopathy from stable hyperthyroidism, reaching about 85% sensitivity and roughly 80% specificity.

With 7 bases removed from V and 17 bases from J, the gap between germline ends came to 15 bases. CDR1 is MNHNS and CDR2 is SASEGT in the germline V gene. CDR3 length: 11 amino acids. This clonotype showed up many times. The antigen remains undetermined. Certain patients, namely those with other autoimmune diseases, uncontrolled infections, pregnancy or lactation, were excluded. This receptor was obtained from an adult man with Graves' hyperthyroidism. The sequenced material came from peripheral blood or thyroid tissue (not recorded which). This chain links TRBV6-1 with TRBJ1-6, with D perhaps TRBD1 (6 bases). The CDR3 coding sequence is TGTGCCAGCATTATGGGACACGCAGTCCACTTT. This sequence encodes CASIMGHAVHF.